Below, 8 T cell receptor beta chains from the same sample are listed, as sequenced in a study of beta chain features in type 1 diabetes. The study, taken as a whole, reports: Type 1 diabetes patients showed a moderate but significant shortening of TCRB CDR3s in all four CD4+ subsets.

What these receptors recognize is not known. Expressed TCRB transcripts were sequenced because the entire RNA isolate underwent reverse transcription. Libraries were prepared by immunoSEQ multiplex PCR; TCRdb keeps only in-frame clonotypes and omits some of them. This sample yields about 650,000 clones, of which roughly 12% are seen a single time; more than 0.1% belongs to the top ten. The sequenced material came from naive CD4+ T cells from blood. These receptors were taken from a man aged 25-40 years with type 1 diabetes.

This clone was seen once. J is TRBJ2-2 and V is TRBV19; the D gene is possibly TRBD1 (6 bases). Germline CDR1 LNHDA, CDR2 SQIVND (reference sequence). The CDR3 loop spans 17 amino acids. The germline V and J ends were trimmed by 7 bases and 2 bases, with 20 bases remaining between them. This CDR3 is CASTKTGTSDNTGELFF. The DNA of the CDR3 is TGTGCCAGTACTAAAACCGGGACATCCGATAACACCGGGGAGCTGTTTTTT.

The chain has TRBV7-8 and TRBJ2-7; D is perhaps TRBD1 (5 bases). V was trimmed by 7 bases and J by 9 bases, leaving 28 bases between them. The germline V gene has CDR1 SGHVS and CDR2 FQNEAQ. This CDR3 has 16 residues. DNA of the CDR3: TGTGCCAGCACCGGAACCCTGGGCAGGGCCACCCTGAGGCAGTACTTC. It encodes CASTGTLGRATLRQYF.

This clone has more than one count but fewer than ten. The rearrangement uses TRBV25-1 and TRBJ2-5; the match to TRBD1 covers 7 bases. The CDR3 has 15 residues. V shed 3 bases and J 5 bases; nucleotides not matched to a gene: 9. The V gene's germline CDR1 is MGHDK and CDR2 SYGVNS. The CDR3 DNA reads as TGTGCCAGCAGTGACCTGACAGGGATTCAGGAGACCCAGTACTTC. Protein: CASSDLTGIQETQYF.

The chain links TRBV7-6 to TRBJ2-5, with TRBD2 matching 8 bases. The CDR3 is made up of 15 amino acids. Germline-derived CDR1 and CDR2 are SGHVS and FNYEAQ. The V gene end was trimmed by 5 bases and the J gene end by 2 bases; junction bases not matched to a gene: 7. As DNA, the CDR3 is TGTGCCAGCAGCCCAGCGGGGACTAGACAAGAGACCCAGTACTTC. Residues: CASSPAGTRQETQYF.

This chain connects TRBV25-1 to TRBJ2-1; D unclear. CDR1 MGHDK and CDR2 SYGVNS come from the germline V gene. The CDR3 length is 14 residues. The V gene lost 0 bases and the J gene lost 4 bases, with 7 bases spanning the gap. CDR3 region: CASSEYPGYNEQFF. The CDR3 nucleotides are TGTGCCAGCAGTGAATACCCCGGATACAATGAGCAGTTCTTC.

In this sample, this clone turned up a few times. The gene calls are TRBV7-6 and TRBJ2-7; D is tentatively TRBD1 or TRBD2 (5 bases each). Trimming took 0 bases from V and 2 from J, leaving 8 bases between them. Germline V CDR1 and CDR2: SGHVS, FNYEAQ. The CDR3 has 14 residues. The CDR3 coding sequence is TGTGCCAGCAGCTTAGCGGGGGATGCCTACGAGCAGTACTTC. Translating it yields CASSLAGDAYEQYF.

This chain joins TRBV4-2 and TRBJ2-2, with 12 bases that match TRBD2. In germline, CDR1 is LGHNA, CDR2 YNFKEQ. The CDR3 runs 16 residues. The V gene end was trimmed by 2 bases and the J gene end by 6 bases; junction bases not matched to a gene: 4. Here the CDR3 reads CASSQRLAGVSGELFF. CDR3 DNA: TGTGCCAGCAGCCAACGACTAGCGGGGGTATCCGGGGAGCTGTTTTTT.

The chain recombines TRBV7-2 with TRBJ1-1, with no clear D. The CDR3 runs 13 residues. V was shortened by 5 bases and J by 5 bases, with 12 bases between the two germline ends. CDR1 SGHTA and CDR2 FQGNSA come from the germline V gene. In DNA form, the CDR3 reads TGTGCCAGCAGCCCCCCACCCCGGACTGAAGCTTTCTTT. Amino acids: CASSPPPRTEAFF.